This T cell receptor beta chain was captured by sequencing in a study of cytomegalovirus exposure and HLA in healthy donors. PCR involved 60 Vbeta and 13 Jbeta primers. Here immunoSEQ multiplex PCR was the method, and the copy in TCRdb shows in-frame clones only, minus some. Of 150,000 or so clones listed, more than 75% are singletons. CDR3 size: 15 residues. Germline V lookup: CDR1 SNHLY, CDR2 FYNNEI. V lost 6 bases to trimming and J lost 2 bases; unmatched junction nucleotides: 6. The sequence derives from a man aged 25-45 years in good health and CMV-seropositive. Sequencing used PBMCs. The gene calls are TRBV2 and TRBJ1-5, with TRBD1 identical over 8 bases. CDR3 region: CASSAGGRGNQPQHF. The DNA of the CDR3 is TGTGCCAGCAGCGCAGGGGGCCGGGGCAATCAGCCCCAGCATTTT.